This entry lists 32 T cell receptor beta chains sequenced from one sample in a study of Ad26.COV2.S vaccination and SARS-CoV-2 variants. Sequenced by immunoSEQ multiplex PCR; TCRdb stores in-frame clones only, minus some. The sample shows 400,000 to 450,000 clones, approximately 92% of them seen only once. This sample's treatment: roughly 19 received Ad26.COV2.S at low or high dose, single or two shots; 5 received placebo; per-sample allocation not given. All samples were drawn on day 63, counting from the first vaccine or placebo injection. The specimen was peripheral blood, collected in a trial of Ad26.COV2.S vaccine versus placebo. These receptors were taken from a person between 18 and 60 years old who received the Ad26.COV2.S COVID-19 vaccine or a placebo.

This chain uses TRBV11-2 with TRBJ2-1, with TRBD2 matching 8 bases. Germline-derived CDR1 and CDR2 are SGHAT and FQNNGV. The CDR3 runs to 16 residues. Germline trimming cut 4 bases from V and 2 bases from J; bases unmatched to any gene: 7. For the CDR3, the DNA is TGTGCCAGCAGCTCAGGACTAGCTTGGACCTACAATGAGCAGTTCTTC. Amino acids: CASSSGLAWTYNEQFF. The whole variable domain, filled in from reference TRBV11-2 and TRBJ2-1, reads EAGVAQSPRYKIIEKRQSVAFWCNPISGHATLYWYQQILGQGPKLLIQFQNNGVVDDSQLPKDRFSAERLKGVDSTLKIQPAKLEDSAVYLCASSSGLAWTYNEQFFGPGTRLTVL.

This chain uses TRBV11-2 with TRBJ2-7; D is perhaps TRBD2 (6 bases). The V and J ends lost 2 bases and 3 bases respectively, with 17 bases between them. Germline lookup yields CDR1 SGHAT and CDR2 FQNNGV. The CDR3 spans 16 residues. CDR3 region: CASSLSPRGDLYEQYF. In DNA, the CDR3 is TGTGCCAGCAGCTTATCCCCGCGGGGCGACCTCTACGAGCAGTACTTC.

The chain couples TRBV5-4 to TRBJ1-2; the match to TRBD1 covers 7 bases. The J segment lost 10 bases and the V segment lost 4 bases, leaving 7 bases of the junction unmatched. Germline assignment: CDR1 SGHNT and CDR2 YYREEE (reference sequence). The CDR3 loop spans 12 amino acids. This chain's CDR3 is CASSTQGQDYTF. The CDR3 DNA sequence: TGTGCCAGCAGCACCCAAGGACAGGACTACACCTTC.

The V call is TRBV4-3, the J call TRBJ1-1; D not certain. This CDR3 is built from 15 residues. The V gene lost 0 bases and the J gene lost 4 bases, with 12 bases spanning the gap. Germline CDR1 is LGHNA and CDR2 is YSLEER. CDR3 DNA sequence: TGCGCCAGCAGCCAAGATCCTGGACGGCTCACTGAAGCTTTCTTT. Its protein product is CASSQDPGRLTEAFF.

The chain links TRBV5-1 to TRBJ2-3, with TRBD2 as a possible D gene (7 bases). Looked up from germline, CDR1 is SGHRS and CDR2 is YFSETQ. This CDR3 is 16 amino acids long. Trimming removed 1 base at V and 1 base at J, with 13 bases between. The chain's CDR3 is CASSLNGGQGTDTQYF. The CDR3 DNA is TGCGCCAGCAGCTTGAACGGGGGGCAGGGCACAGATACGCAGTATTTT.

The chain links TRBV27 to TRBJ1-5, with D uncertain. Between the trimmed V and J ends, which lost 1 base and 2 bases, there was a span of 18 bases. The CDR3 has 18 residues. Germline V CDR1 and CDR2: MNHEY, SMNVEV (reference sequence). In DNA, the CDR3 is TGTGCCAGCAGTTTATGGGGTAGTGTTGAATACGGCAATCAGCCCCAGCATTTT. Its protein is CASSLWGSVEYGNQPQHF.

As regards this clone: Other DNA sequences of this sample code for an identical CDR3. V gene TRBV27 combines with J gene TRBJ2-7; 7 bases fit TRBD2. With 3 bases clipped from V and 2 bases from J, the junction kept 4 bases outside the gene matches. CDR1 MNHEY and CDR2 SMNVEV come from the germline V gene (reference sequence). The CDR3 is made up of 14 amino acids. CDR3 region: CASSFAGAPYEQYF. CDR3 DNA: TGTGCCAGCAGTTTCGCGGGAGCTCCCTACGAGCAGTACTTC.

The chain uses TRBV27 and TRBJ1-4; TRBD1 agrees at 7 bases. J lost 4 bases, V lost 2 bases, and 7 bases had no gene match. Germline values: CDR1 MNHEY, CDR2 SMNVEV (reference sequence). This CDR3 is built from 16 residues. The CDR3 nucleotides read TGTGCCAGCAGTTTACGAGGGGGCGTCATTAATGAAAAACTGTTTTTT. It codes for CASSLRGGVINEKLFF.

Only one count was recorded for this clone. V is TRBV5-6 and J is TRBJ1-4; D is possibly TRBD1 (6 bases). Trimming left V 4 bases short and J 0 bases short, with 13 bases between. Per the germline V gene, CDR1 is SGHDT and CDR2 is YYEEEE. The CDR3 spans 16 residues. The CDR3 loop is CASSIGGRATNEKLFF. CDR3 bases: TGTGCCAGCAGCATAGGGGGACGGGCAACTAATGAAAAACTGTTTTTT.

The V gene is TRBV5-6, the J gene TRBJ2-3; TRBD2 is a possible D gene (6 bases). Germline loops: CDR1 SGHDT, CDR2 YYEEEE. The CDR3 is 15 residues long. Trimming took off 4 bases at V and 3 bases at J, with 15 bases between the two ends. The CDR3 region has the DNA TGTGCCAGCAGCCCGGGACTTCCGAAAACAGATACGCAGTATTTT. Protein sequence: CASSPGLPKTDTQYF.

This clone was counted only a few times. The V call is TRBV10-1, the J call TRBJ2-2, with TRBD1 as a possible D gene (6 bases). This CDR3 is 16 amino acids long. CDR1 and CDR2 (germline): WNHNN, SYGVQD (reference sequence). V was clipped by 0 bases and J by 5 bases, with 13 bases between them. The CDR3 nucleotides read TGCGCCAGCAGTGAGTCATATCTAGGACAGACCGGGGAGCTGTTTTTT. This codes for CASSESYLGQTGELFF.

The rearrangement uses TRBV19 and TRBJ2-3; the match to TRBD2 covers 10 bases. V shed 5 bases, J shed 5 bases, and the junction held 4 bases outside the gene matches. CDR1 is LNHDA and CDR2 is SQIVND in the germline V gene (reference sequence). CDR3 length: 14 residues. CDR3 DNA: TGTGCCAGTAGTGTTCGACTAGCGGGAGATACGCAGTATTTT. Its translation: CASSVRLAGDTQYF.

V usage is TRBV18 and J usage is TRBJ1-3; TRBD1 matches at 11 bases. The germline gives CDR1 KGHSH, CDR2 LQKENI. This CDR3 has 19 residues. Trimming at V came to 3 bases and at J to 2 bases, leaving 12 bases not matched to a gene. Here the CDR3 reads CASSPFPGQGVVAGNTIYF. In DNA, the CDR3 is TGTGCCAGCTCACCGTTCCCGGGACAGGGGGTTGTCGCTGGAAACACCATATATTTT.

For the CDR3, the DNA is TGCAGTGTTCTAACTGGTGAGCAGTTCTTC. Residues: CSVLTGEQFF. The chain links TRBV20-1 to TRBJ2-1; D is unclear. The CDR3 contains 10 residues. Deletions cut 7 bases from V and 9 bases from J, with 10 bases between. Per germline, CDR1 DFQATT and CDR2 SNEGSKA (reference sequence).

The chain recombines TRBV28 with TRBJ2-1; 8 nucleotides align to TRBD1. Germline-derived CDR1 and CDR2 are MDHEN and SYDVKM. After removal of 9 bases from V and 3 bases from J, the junction contained 4 bases not matched to a gene. There are 13 residues in the CDR3. The CDR3 here is CASGQGLYNEQFF. CDR3 nucleotide sequence: TGTGCCAGTGGACAGGGCCTCTACAATGAGCAGTTCTTC.

The J gene is TRBJ2-3, the V gene TRBV18; no definite D call. This CDR3 has 13 residues. CDR1 is KGHSH, CDR2 LQKENI, per germline. Between the trimmed V and J ends, which lost 5 bases and 0 bases, there was a span of 6 bases. In nucleotides, the CDR3 is TGTGCCAGCTCATCCCCTAGCACAGATACGCAGTATTTT. It encodes CASSSPSTDTQYF.

This clone is a singleton in its sample. The rearrangement joins TRBV20-1 to TRBJ1-5, with TRBD1 as a possible D gene (5 bases). Trimming stripped 3 bases from V and 2 bases from J, with 8 bases between. Germline CDR1 and CDR2: DFQATT and SNEGSKA (reference sequence). CDR3 size: 13 residues. In DNA, the CDR3 is TGCAGTGCTAGTCAGGGAGGCAATCAGCCCCAGCATTTT. Translation: CSASQGGNQPQHF.

The chain links TRBV19 to TRBJ1-1; D gene unclear. The CDR3 consists of 15 residues. Germline CDR1 reads LNHDA; CDR2 reads SQIVND (reference sequence). V lost 0 bases to trimming and J lost 4 bases, with 12 bases between them. The CDR3 DNA reads as TGTGCCAGTAGTATAGATGAAGGGAGGAGCACTGAAGCTTTCTTT. Its translation is CASSIDEGRSTEAFF.

The chain is built from TRBV7-2 and TRBJ2-1; 8 bases agree with TRBD1. V trimming: 5 bases; J trimming: 8 bases; junction bases outside the gene matches: 8. CDR1 and CDR2 (germline): SGHTA, FQGNSA. This CDR3 has 14 residues. CDR3 amino acids: CASSLYDRGDEQFF. Here the CDR3 DNA reads TGTGCCAGCAGCCTTTATGACAGGGGCGATGAGCAGTTCTTC.

The J gene is TRBJ1-1, the V gene TRBV30; D remains ambiguous. In germline, CDR1 is GTSNPN, CDR2 SVGIG (reference sequence). V was cut by 0 bases and J by 1 base, with 9 bases left in between. The CDR3 length is 14 residues. For the CDR3, the DNA is TGTGCCTGGAGTGTAACCAGACAGAACACTGAAGCTTTCTTT. This sequence encodes CAWSVTRQNTEAFF.

The J gene is TRBJ2-1, the V gene TRBV10-1; D ambiguous. CDR3 length: 13 amino acids. V lost 0 bases, J lost 6 bases, and 6 bases lay in between. Germline V gene sequence: CDR1 WNHNN, CDR2 SYGVQD (reference sequence). The CDR3: CASSESRSNEQFF. The CDR3 coding sequence is TGCGCCAGCAGTGAGTCGAGATCCAATGAGCAGTTCTTC.

V is TRBV11-2 and J is TRBJ1-1; D may be TRBD1 (6 bases). The CDR3 is 14 amino acids. CDR1 SGHAT and CDR2 FQNNGV come from the germline V gene. V was cut by 3 bases and J by 2 bases, with 10 bases left in between. As DNA, the CDR3 is TGTGCCAGCAGCTTCGGGACAAGCAACACTGAAGCTTTCTTT. Residues: CASSFGTSNTEAFF.

The chain recombines TRBV29-1 with TRBJ1-2; TRBD1 aligns across 12 bases. CDR1 is SQVTM, CDR2 ANQGSEA, per germline. The CDR3 is made up of 13 amino acids. With 4 bases clipped from V and 4 bases from J, the junction kept 1 base outside the gene matches. This CDR3 is CSVVGQGAYGYTF. The CDR3 nucleotides read TGCAGCGTTGTGGGACAGGGGGCCTATGGCTACACCTTC.

This sequence joins TRBV9 and TRBJ2-2, with D perhaps being TRBD1 or TRBD2 (6 bases each). Per germline, CDR1 SGDLS and CDR2 YYNGEE. The CDR3 length is 17 residues. V was clipped by 2 bases and J by 5 bases, with 19 bases between them. The CDR3 DNA is TGTGCCAGCAGCGTCTCCCCGGGGGCAATGGGGACCGGGGAGCTGTTTTTT. It specifies CASSVSPGAMGTGELFF.

The gene calls are TRBV11-3 and TRBJ2-1; tentatively, D is TRBD2 (5 bases). The CDR3 sequence is 12 residues long. The V end lost 7 bases, the J end lost 9 bases, and 13 bases lay between the germline ends. CDR1 and CDR2 (germline): SGHNT, YENEEA. CDR3 in amino acids: CASNGGKGEQFF. As DNA, the CDR3 is TGTGCCAGCAACGGAGGCAAAGGTGAGCAGTTCTTC.

The chain has TRBV29-1 and TRBJ2-5; D gene ambiguous. Trimming took 5 bases from V and 5 from J, leaving 24 bases between them. Germline CDR1 and CDR2: SQVTM and ANQGSEA. This CDR3 has 16 amino acids. CDR3 residues: CSVHILGYPSQETQYF. The CDR3 region has the DNA TGCAGCGTTCACATCCTGGGGTATCCCTCTCAGGAGACCCAGTACTTC. The full variable domain, in which reference TRBV29-1 and TRBJ2-5 provide the parts outside the CDR3, is SAVISQKPSRDICQRGTSLTIQCQVDSQVTMMFWYRQQPGQSLTLIATANQGSEATYESGFVIDKFPISRPNLTFSTLTVSNMSPEDSSIYLCSVHILGYPSQETQYFGPGTRLLVL.

The rearrangement links TRBV20-1 to TRBJ2-1; 11 bases line up with TRBD2. Germline-derived CDR1 and CDR2 are DFQATT and SNEGSKA (reference sequence). The J segment lost 10 bases and the V segment lost 3 bases, leaving 5 bases of the junction unmatched. The CDR3 runs 13 residues. CDR3 sequence (DNA): TGCAGTGCTAGTATACTAGCGGGAGAAGAGCAGTTCTTC. Translation: CSASILAGEEQFF.

This clone has just one count. This rearrangement joins TRBV7-2 to TRBJ2-3, with no clear D. The length of the CDR3 is 14 residues. V lost 5 bases and J 2 bases, leaving 11 bases between the germline ends. From germline, CDR1 is SGHTA and CDR2 FQGNSA. The CDR3 loop reads CASSPVGYTDTQYF. The CDR3 DNA reads as TGTGCCAGCAGCCCGGTCGGTTACACAGATACGCAGTATTTT.

The V call is TRBV24-1, the J call TRBJ2-2, with D possibly TRBD1 on 5 matching bases. This CDR3 contains 16 residues. Germline CDR1 and CDR2: KGHDR and SFDVKD. Trimming cost V 5 bases and J 0 bases, with 12 bases left between them. CDR3 sequence: CATSVTGSANTGELFF. In DNA, the CDR3 is TGTGCCACCAGTGTAACAGGTTCAGCGAACACCGGGGAGCTGTTTTTT.

The genes are TRBV6-5 and TRBJ2-5, with 7 bases fitting TRBD1. Per the germline V gene, CDR1 is MNHEY and CDR2 is SVGAGI. The ends lost 6 bases at V and 5 bases at J; junction bases unmatched: 12. This CDR3 has 15 amino acids. CDR3 DNA: TGTGCCAGCAGCACTACCCGGGACAGAGAGGAGACCCAGTACTTC. It yields the protein CASSTTRDREETQYF.

This chain uses TRBV5-1 with TRBJ2-5; 8 bases line up with TRBD2. The CDR3 sequence is 13 residues long. CDR1 and CDR2 (germline): SGHRS, YFSETQ. The V and J ends lost 0 bases and 13 bases, in that order; junction bases with no gene match: 8. CDR3 sequence (DNA): TGCGCCAGCAGCTTGGAGTTTTTAGCGGGACTGTACTTC. Translation: CASSLEFLAGLYF.

The chain is built from TRBV9 and TRBJ1-6; no clear D. CDR1 is SGDLS and CDR2 is YYNGEE in the germline V gene. The ends were cut back, 0 bases at V and 8 bases at J, with 9 bases in the middle. This CDR3 region has 14 residues. CDR3 residues: CASSVGGFDSPLHF. CDR3 nucleotide sequence: TGTGCCAGCAGCGTAGGGGGATTTGATTCACCCCTCCACTTT. Using reference TRBV9 and TRBJ1-6 for the parts outside the CDR3, the full variable domain is DSGVTQTPKHLITATGQRVTLRCSPRSGDLSVYWYQQSLDQGLQFLIQYYNGEERAKGNILERFSAQQFPDLHSELNLSSLELGDSALYFCASSVGGFDSPLHFGNGTRLTVT.